Listed here are 11 T cell receptor beta chains from one sample, sequenced in a study of blood T cell repertoires in COVID-19. The data were produced by immunoSEQ multiplex PCR, yet TCRdb's version contains in-frame clones alone and is incomplete. Counted here are a few hundred thousand clones, 84% occurring once; the ten biggest clones make up 3% to 3.5%. Sequencing input: peripheral blood. These receptors originate from a young woman who had recovered from COVID-19.

The chain is built from TRBV9 and TRBJ2-7, with D possibly matching TRBD2 (6 bases). V gave up 3 bases and J gave up 3 bases, with 16 bases separating them. CDR3 length equals 15 residues. Germline V CDR1 and CDR2: SGDLS, YYNGEE. CDR3 coding DNA: TGTGCCAGCAGCGGGGGGGACTTTTCGTTCTACGAGCAGTACTTC. Its translation is CASSGGDFSFYEQYF. Using reference TRBV9 and TRBJ2-7 for the parts outside the CDR3, the full variable domain is DSGVTQTPKHLITATGQRVTLRCSPRSGDLSVYWYQQSLDQGLQFLIQYYNGEERAKGNILERFSAQQFPDLHSELNLSSLELGDSALYFCASSGGDFSFYEQYFGPGTRLTVT.

V and J are TRBV7-9 and TRBJ1-5; tentative D call: TRBD1 (5 bases). The V end lost 2 bases, the J end lost 5 bases, and 7 bases lay between the germline ends. The germline V gene encodes CDR1 SEHNR and CDR2 FQNEAQ (reference sequence). The CDR3 runs to 13 residues. The CDR3 DNA is TGTGCCAGCAGCTTACAACAGGATCAGCCCCAGCATTTT. This codes for CASSLQQDQPQHF.

This chain connects TRBV27 to TRBJ1-2; D remains ambiguous. CDR3 length equals 13 residues. Trimming took off 7 bases at V and 8 bases at J, with 17 bases between the two ends. Germline V lookup: CDR1 MNHEY, CDR2 SMNVEV (reference sequence). The CDR3 protein is CASKHAGKTGYTF. The CDR3 nucleotides are TGTGCCAGCAAACACGCCGGGAAAACAGGCTACACCTTC.

The J gene is TRBJ1-2, the V gene TRBV28; 7 positions match TRBD1. V lost 6 bases and J lost 4; bases outside the gene matches: 8. In germline, CDR1 is MDHEN, CDR2 SYDVKM. This CDR3 comprises 14 residues. CDR3 loop: CASRDRGQVYGYTF. The CDR3 nucleotides read TGTGCCAGCAGGGACCGTGGACAGGTCTATGGCTACACCTTC.

CDR3 protein: CASSFSSGFSKGYEQYF. The CDR3 DNA sequence: TGTGCCAGCAGCTTCTCCTCAGGGTTTTCGAAGGGCTACGAGCAGTACTTC. The chain employs TRBV7-9 and TRBJ2-7; tentatively, D is TRBD1 (5 bases). The germline V gene encodes CDR1 SEHNR and CDR2 FQNEAQ (reference sequence). The V end lost 3 bases, the J end lost 3 bases, and 21 bases lay between the germline ends. CDR3 size: 17 residues.

This chain connects TRBV13 to TRBJ1-2; D may be TRBD1 (6 bases). The CDR3 totals 15 residues. With 6 bases removed from V and 7 bases from J, the gap between germline ends came to 21 bases. The V gene's germline CDR1 is PRHDT and CDR2 FYEKMQ (reference sequence). This CDR3 is CASRLKQGLGGGYTF. DNA of the CDR3: TGTGCCAGCAGATTGAAACAGGGCCTCGGAGGTGGCTACACCTTC.

V and J are TRBV28 and TRBJ2-7; 7 nucleotides line up with TRBD1. J was trimmed by 3 bases and V by 7 bases; bases with no gene match: 12. The CDR3 has 15 residues. Germline V gene data show CDR1 as MDHEN and CDR2 as SYDVKM. For the CDR3, the DNA is TGTGCCAGCACCGTCAACCCGGGACAGAACTACGAGCAGTACTTC. This translates into CASTVNPGQNYEQYF.

This clone was observed a single time. The chain is built from TRBV4-1 and TRBJ2-1; D is possibly TRBD2 (6 bases). The germline CDR1 and CDR2 sequences are MGHRA and YSYEKL. This CDR3 has 15 amino acids. The V end lost 2 bases, the J end lost 5 bases, and 13 bases lay between the germline ends. The CDR3 DNA follows: TGCGCCAGCAGCCAAACCGGACTAAAAAACAATGAGCAGTTCTTC. It specifies CASSQTGLKNNEQFF.

The chain is built from TRBV19 and TRBJ1-6; 10 bases map to TRBD1. V was clipped by 5 bases and J by 7 bases; unmatched bases: 11. This CDR3 has 17 amino acids. Germline V gene sequence: CDR1 LNHDA, CDR2 SQIVND (reference sequence). CDR3: CASSPSGQGVSNSPLHF. The CDR3 DNA reads as TGTGCCAGTAGTCCGAGTGGACAGGGGGTTTCGAATTCACCCCTCCACTTT.

The chain carries TRBV29-1 and TRBJ1-2; no reliable D call. Trimming stripped 8 bases from V and 8 bases from J, with 12 bases between. The germline gives CDR1 SQVTM, CDR2 ANQGSEA. This CDR3 contains 10 residues. CDR3 nucleotide sequence: TGCAGCATTCCGGGAGAGGGCTACACCTTC. Amino acid sequence: CSIPGEGYTF.

This rearrangement joins TRBV27 to TRBJ1-4; TRBD1 might be the D (5 bases). The CDR3 is 15 amino acids. The V end lost 5 bases, the J end lost 8 bases, and 18 bases lay between the germline ends. Germline values: CDR1 MNHEY, CDR2 SMNVEV (reference sequence). The CDR3 loop is CASSPSQGEAEKLFF. The CDR3 DNA is TGTGCCAGCAGTCCCAGCCAAGGGGAGGCGGAAAAACTGTTTTTT. The full variable domain, in which reference TRBV27 and TRBJ1-4 provide the parts outside the CDR3, is EAQVTQNPRYLITVTGKKLTVTCSQNMNHEYMSWYRQDPGLGLRQIYYSMNVEVTDKGDVPEGYKVSRKEKRNFPLILESPSPNQTSLYFCASSPSQGEAEKLFFGSGTQLSVL.